The rows below give T cell receptor beta chains drawn from one sample of a study of breast tumors, draining lymph nodes, adjacent tissues. TCRdb recomputed calls from the multiplex PCR reads with MiXCR, one row per CDR3 protein. The sample contains tens of thousands of distinct CDR3 sequences, approximately 19% of which appear only once. Sequencing used axillary lymph node tissue. The receptors shown here come from a female donor with breast cancer. Some clones in this sample may be carry-over from other donors' samples. CDR3s include the opening cysteine and the closing phenylalanine or tryptophan. The D gene is left open where the match is weak. The listing skips clone size in some rows; elsewhere it reads once, few, many or a size class.

v_gene,d_gene,abundance,j_gene,CDR3nt,CDR3aa
TRBV5-4,TRBD1,NA,TRBJ2-3,TGTGCCAGCAGCTTGACTCGGACAGGGGCAAATACGCAGTATTTT,CASSLTRTGANTQYF
TRBV19,NA,many,TRBJ2-7,TGTGCCAGTAGTGCCTTGCAGGTCCCACCCTACGAGCAGTACTTC,CASSALQVPPYEQYF
TRBV12-3/TRBV12-4,NA,NA,TRBJ1-1,TGTGCCAGCAGTTTAGCGCAGGGGACAGAAGCTTTCTTT,CASSLAQGTEAFF
TRBV6-1,NA,many,TRBJ2-7,TGTGCCAGCAGTGAATCTCGAGGTACTGGGGTTTTCGAGCAGTACTTC,CASSESRGTGVFEQYF
TRBV20-1,TRBD1,NA,TRBJ2-3,TGCAGTGCTGACAGGGACCGGGGCACAGATACGCAGTATTTT,CSADRDRGTDTQYF
TRBV7-2,TRBD1,many,TRBJ1-6,TGTGCCAGCAGCCCCGACAGGGTTAATTCACCCCTCCACTTT,CASSPDRVNSPLHF
TRBV2,NA,NA,TRBJ2-2,TGTGCCAGCTCGCGGGCCGGGGAGCTGTTTTTT,CASSRAGELFF
TRBV20-1,NA,many,TRBJ2-7,TGCAGTGCTAGAGCCCGAACGTACGAGCAGTACTTC,CSARARTYEQYF
TRBV6-1,NA,many,TRBJ1-2,TGTGCCAGCAGTGAAGTCGTCGCGGCAATTGTCATCTTC,CASSEVVAAIVIF
TRBV6-5,NA,many,TRBJ1-6,TGTGCCAGCAGACCGGGGTCCGGCTCCTATAATTCACCCCTCCACTTT,CASRPGSGSYNSPLHF
TRBV7-9,NA,many,TRBJ2-3,TGTGCCAGCAGCTCCTCCCGAGATACGCAGTATTTT,CASSSSRDTQYF
TRBV5-1,NA,many,TRBJ2-2,TGCGCCAGCACTCCCCGGAGCACAGGAGGGTCCGGGGAGCTGTTTTTT,CASTPRSTGGSGELFF
TRBV6-2/TRBV6-3,NA,many,TRBJ2-2,TGTGCCAGCGGAGACAGGTCCGGGGAGCTGTTTTTT,CASGDRSGELFF
TRBV20-1,NA,many,TRBJ2-3,TGCAGTGCTAGAGGTGTAGATACGCAGTATTTT,CSARGVDTQYF
TRBV5-5,NA,many,TRBJ1-5,TGTGCCAGCAGCTCCCCAACGGGACGGCTTAGCAATCAGCCCCAGCATTTT,CASSSPTGRLSNQPQHF
TRBV4-2,NA,many,TRBJ1-5,TGTGCCAGCAGCCAAGATCGCGGGATTAGCAATCAGCCCCAGCATTTT,CASSQDRGISNQPQHF
TRBV20-1,NA,many,TRBJ2-5,TGCAGTGGCGAGGGGGCGGGGGAGACCCAGTACTTC,CSGEGAGETQYF
TRBV11-3,NA,many,TRBJ2-3,TGTGCCAGCAGCCGTGGGGCAGATACGCAGTATTTT,CASSRGADTQYF
TRBV5-1,TRBD1,many,TRBJ2-7,TGCGCCAGCAGCCCCGTATCACGGACAGGTCCGATGTTGGAGCAGTACTTC,CASSPVSRTGPMLEQYF
TRBV20-1,NA,many,TRBJ2-7,TGCAGTGCTCAGGGAATGGGCGAGCAGTACTTC,CSAQGMGEQYF
TRBV2,NA,many,TRBJ2-1,TGTGCCAGCAGTGGTGTGGGTGAGCAGTTCTTC,CASSGVGEQFF
TRBV27,NA,many,TRBJ1-6,TGTGCCAGCAGTTTACTAGCCGGTGCCCTCCACTTT,CASSLLAGALHF
TRBV5-8,NA,many,TRBJ1-6,TGTGCCAGCAGCACCGACCCAGATTCACCCCTCCACTTT,CASSTDPDSPLHF
TRBV4-1,TRBD1,many,TRBJ1-2,TGCGCCAGCAGAGGACAGGACTATGGCTACACCTTC,CASRGQDYGYTF
TRBV27,NA,NA,TRBJ2-6,TGTGCCAGCAGCGGGCGCCGGGGGGCCAACGTCCTGACTTTC,CASSGRRGANVLTF
TRBV10-1,TRBD2,NA,TRBJ2-7,TGCGCCAGCAGTGAAAAAAAGACTAGCGGGACCACTTTGGACGAGCAGTACTTC,CASSEKKTSGTTLDEQYF
TRBV28,TRBD1,few,TRBJ2-5,TGTGCCAGCGGGGGTGGGATGACAGGGGGCGCGAGAAAGACCCAGTACTTC,CASGGGMTGGARKTQYF
TRBV5-1,NA,many,TRBJ2-2,TGCGCCAGCAGCTTTAGTTCAGGGAGCATCACCGGGGAGCTGTTTTTT,CASSFSSGSITGELFF